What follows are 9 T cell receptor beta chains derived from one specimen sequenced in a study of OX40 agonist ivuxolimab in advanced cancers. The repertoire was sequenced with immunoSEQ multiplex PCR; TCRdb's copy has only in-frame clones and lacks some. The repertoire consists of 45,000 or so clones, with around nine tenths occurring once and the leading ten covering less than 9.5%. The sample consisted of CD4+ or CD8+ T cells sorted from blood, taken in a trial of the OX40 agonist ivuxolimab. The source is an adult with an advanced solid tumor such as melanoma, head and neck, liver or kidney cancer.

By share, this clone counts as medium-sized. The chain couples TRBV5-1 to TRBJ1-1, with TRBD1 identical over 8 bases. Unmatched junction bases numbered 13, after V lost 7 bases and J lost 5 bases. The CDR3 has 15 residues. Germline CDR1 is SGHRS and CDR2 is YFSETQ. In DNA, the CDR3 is TGCGCCAGCCGCAGGGGGGGACAGGATTGGACTGAAGCTTTCTTT. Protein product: CASRRGGQDWTEAFF. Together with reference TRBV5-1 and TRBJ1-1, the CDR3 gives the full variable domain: KAGVTQTPRYLIKTRGQQVTLSCSPISGHRSVSWYQQTPGQGLQFLFEYFSETQRNKGNFPGRFSGRQFSNSRSEMNVSTLELGDSALYLCASRRGGQDWTEAFFGQGTRLTVV.

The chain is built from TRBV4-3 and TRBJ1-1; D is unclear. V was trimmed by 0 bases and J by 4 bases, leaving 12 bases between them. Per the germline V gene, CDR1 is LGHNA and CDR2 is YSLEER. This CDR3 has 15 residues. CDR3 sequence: CASSQEDRDGTEAFF. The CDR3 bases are TGCGCCAGCAGCCAAGAGGACCGAGATGGCACTGAAGCTTTCTTT.

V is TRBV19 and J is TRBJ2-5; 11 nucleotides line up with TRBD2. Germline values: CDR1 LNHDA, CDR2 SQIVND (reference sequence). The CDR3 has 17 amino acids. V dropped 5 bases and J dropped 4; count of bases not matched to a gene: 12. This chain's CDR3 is CASSLAGGRKFGETQYF. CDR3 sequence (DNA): TGTGCCAGTAGTTTAGCGGGAGGGCGAAAGTTTGGAGAGACCCAGTACTTC.

The CDR3 loop is CASSLTGLNEKLFF. DNA for the CDR3: TGTGCCAGCAGCTTGACAGGGCTTAATGAAAAACTGTTTTTT. V gene TRBV5-6 combines with J gene TRBJ1-4; D may be TRBD1 (6 bases). The CDR3 loop spans 14 amino acids. V was clipped by 1 base and J by 4 bases, with 8 bases between them. CDR1 and CDR2 from the germline V gene are SGHDT and YYEEEE.

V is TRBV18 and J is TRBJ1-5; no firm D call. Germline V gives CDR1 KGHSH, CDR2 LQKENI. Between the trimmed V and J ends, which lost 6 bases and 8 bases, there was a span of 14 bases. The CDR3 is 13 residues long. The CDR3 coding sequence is TGTGCCAGCTCCAATACGGGTACGGAGCCCCAGCATTTT. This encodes CASSNTGTEPQHF. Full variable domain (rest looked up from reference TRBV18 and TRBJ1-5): NAGVMQNPRHLVRRRGQEARLRCSPMKGHSHVYWYRQLPEEGLKFMVYLQKENIIDESGMPKERFSAEFPKEGPSILRIQQVVRGDSAAYFCASSNTGTEPQHFGDGTRLSIL.

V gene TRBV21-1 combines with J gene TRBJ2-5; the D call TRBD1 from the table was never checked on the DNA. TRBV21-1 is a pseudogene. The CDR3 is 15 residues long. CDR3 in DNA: TGTGCCAGCAGCAAAGGGGCGAGAAGACAAGAGACCCAGTACTTC. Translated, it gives CASSKGARRQETQYF.

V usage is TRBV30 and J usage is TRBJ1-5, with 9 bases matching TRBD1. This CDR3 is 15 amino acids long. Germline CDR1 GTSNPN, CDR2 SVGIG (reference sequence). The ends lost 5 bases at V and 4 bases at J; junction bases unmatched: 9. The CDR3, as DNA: TGTGCCTGGGACTTTGGACAGGGGTTTAATCAGCCCCAGCATTTT. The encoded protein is CAWDFGQGFNQPQHF.

CDR3 amino acids: CASSTNRVYEQYF. Here the CDR3 DNA reads TGTGCCAGCAGCACAAACCGGGTCTACGAGCAGTACTTC. The chain combines TRBV7-2 with TRBJ2-7; D ambiguous. Trimming shortened V by 5 bases and J by 3 bases, and 11 bases separated the two germline ends. Germline loops: CDR1 SGHTA, CDR2 FQGNSA. The CDR3 is 13 amino acids.

CDR3 protein: CASGRGQNREKLFF. Written as DNA, the CDR3 is TGCGCCAGCGGCCGGGGCCAGAACCGCGAAAAACTGTTTTTT. J is TRBJ1-4 and V is TRBV5-1, with D perhaps matching TRBD1 (5 bases). Trimming cost V 7 bases and J 8 bases, with 18 bases left between them. CDR1 is SGHRS and CDR2 is YFSETQ in the germline V gene. The CDR3 totals 14 residues. The entire variable domain, with the rest obtained from reference TRBV5-1 and TRBJ1-4, is as follows: KAGVTQTPRYLIKTRGQQVTLSCSPISGHRSVSWYQQTPGQGLQFLFEYFSETQRNKGNFPGRFSGRQFSNSRSEMNVSTLELGDSALYLCASGRGQNREKLFFGSGTQLSVL.